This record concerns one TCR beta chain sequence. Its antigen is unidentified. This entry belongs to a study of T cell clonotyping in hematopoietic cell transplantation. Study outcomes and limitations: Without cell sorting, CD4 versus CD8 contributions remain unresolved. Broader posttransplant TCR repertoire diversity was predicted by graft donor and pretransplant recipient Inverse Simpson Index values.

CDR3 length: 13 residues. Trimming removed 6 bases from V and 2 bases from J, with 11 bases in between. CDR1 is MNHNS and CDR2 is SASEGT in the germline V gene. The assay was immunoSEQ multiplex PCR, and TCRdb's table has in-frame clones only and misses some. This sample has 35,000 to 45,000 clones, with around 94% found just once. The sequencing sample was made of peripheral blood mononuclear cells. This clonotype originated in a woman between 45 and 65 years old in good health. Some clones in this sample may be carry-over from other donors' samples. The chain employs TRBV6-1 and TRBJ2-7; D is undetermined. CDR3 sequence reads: CASRPVAPYEQYF. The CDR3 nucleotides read TGTGCCAGCAGACCAGTGGCCCCCTACGAGCAGTACTTC.